Sequencing of this T cell receptor (beta chain) was carried out in a study of T cell responses to AZD1222 COVID-19 vaccine. Study information: Second-dose groups at about 4 or about 12 weeks were pooled.

TCRdb keeps only in-frame clones here, not all; method: immunoSEQ multiplex PCR. This table has roughly 100,000 clones, 70% to 90% appearing once. The study's findings and limits: Sampled repertoires all dated from after the peak T cell response. Vaccine-associated CD4 TCRs spanned spike, dominant at 160-218 and 743-854. White British donors predominated, females outnumbered males, and clonal diversity was possibly underestimated.

The length of the CDR3 is 11 residues. CDR1 and CDR2 from the germline V gene are DFQATT and SNEGSKA (reference sequence). The V and J ends lost 1 base and 7 bases respectively, with 6 bases between them. About this clone itself: Its antigen remains unidentified.

The V and J genes are TRBV20-1 and TRBJ2-3; D gene uncertain. The sequence derives from an adult in good health. The material was peripheral blood, obtained on day 0 of AZD1222 vaccination. As DNA, the CDR3 is TGCAGTGCTAGAGGTGATTATACGCAGTATTTT. It yields the protein CSARGDYTQYF.